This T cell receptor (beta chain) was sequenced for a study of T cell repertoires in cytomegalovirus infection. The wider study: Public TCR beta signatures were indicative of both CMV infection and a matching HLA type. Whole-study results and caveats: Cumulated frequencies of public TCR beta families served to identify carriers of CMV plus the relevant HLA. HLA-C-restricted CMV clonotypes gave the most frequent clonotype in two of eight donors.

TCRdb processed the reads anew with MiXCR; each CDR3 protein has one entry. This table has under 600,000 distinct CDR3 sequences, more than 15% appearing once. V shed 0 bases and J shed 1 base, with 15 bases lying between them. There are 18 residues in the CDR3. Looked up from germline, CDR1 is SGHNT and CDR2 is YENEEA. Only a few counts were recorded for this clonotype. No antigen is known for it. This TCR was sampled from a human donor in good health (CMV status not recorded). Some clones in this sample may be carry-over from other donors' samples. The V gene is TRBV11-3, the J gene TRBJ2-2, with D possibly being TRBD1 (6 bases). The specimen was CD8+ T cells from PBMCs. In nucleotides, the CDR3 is TGTGCCAGCAGCTTAGATCCGCTACAGGGCCTGAACACCGGGGAGCTGTTTTTT. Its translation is CASSLDPLQGLNTGELFF.